Listed here are 19 T cell receptor beta chains from one sample, sequenced in a study of T cells in Graves' hyperthyroidism and ophthalmopathy. RNA transcripts were the template for amplifying TCR beta CDR3 regions. The primer set for the first-round RT-PCR of the TCR CDR3 was HTBI. TCRdb fed the multiplex PCR reads into MiXCR, producing one record per CDR3 protein. The table records 300,000 or so distinct CDR3 sequences, about 20% of them present only once. Material: blood. These receptors were collected from a woman aged 50 to 65 with Graves' hyperthyroidism.

This clonotype has just a few counts. V and J are TRBV9 and TRBJ1-1, with a possible D match to TRBD1 (5 bases). The germline V and J ends were trimmed by 0 bases and 0 bases, with 12 bases remaining between them. The germline gives CDR1 SGDLS, CDR2 YYNGEE. The CDR3 is made up of 16 amino acids. The CDR3, as DNA: TGTGCCAGCAGCGTAGAGGGGTCCCAGCTGAACACTGAAGCTTTCTTT. It specifies CASSVEGSQLNTEAFF. Full variable domain (outside the CDR3, taken from reference TRBV9 and TRBJ1-1): DSGVTQTPKHLITATGQRVTLRCSPRSGDLSVYWYQQSLDQGLQFLIQYYNGEERAKGNILERFSAQQFPDLHSELNLSSLELGDSALYFCASSVEGSQLNTEAFFGQGTRLTVV.

This clonotype was seen more than once but under ten times. The chain recombines TRBV12-3 or TRBV12-4 with TRBJ1-4; D remains ambiguous. The CDR3 loop spans 18 amino acids. Trimming pared 6 bases from V and 0 bases from J, leaving 20 bases between. The CDR3 spells CASRPNPGTRTTNEKLFF. As DNA, the CDR3 is TGTGCCAGCAGACCAAACCCGGGAACCCGGACAACTAATGAAAAACTGTTTTTT.

The chain uses TRBV15 and TRBJ2-7, with 10 bases matching TRBD1. Gene TRBJ2-1 matches the end of the DNA better, so the J call may be wrong. Germline values: CDR1 LNHNV, CDR2 YYDKDF (reference sequence). The CDR3 sequence is 14 residues long. DNA for the CDR3: TGTGCCACCAGCAGAGCGGACAGGGGGTACGAGCAGTTCTTC. Translating gives CATSRADRGYEQFF.

This clonotype has only a few counts. Here the CDR3 omits its conserved ending phenylalanine or tryptophan, so a read error is the likely source. The rearrangement uses TRBV12-3 or TRBV12-4 and TRBJ1-2, with D possibly being TRBD1 (6 bases). CDR3 length: 13 amino acids. The V end was cut by 5 bases, the J end by 2 bases, with 9 bases between. The CDR3 DNA sequence: TGTGCCAGCAGTCCGGACAGCAACTATGGCTACACCCTC. Translated, it gives CASSPDSNYGYTL.

Only a few counts were recorded for this clonotype. This chain links TRBV6-1 with TRBJ2-1; 9 positions match TRBD1. This CDR3 spans 15 amino acids. From germline, CDR1 is MNHNS and CDR2 SASEGT. V was clipped by 7 bases and J by 5 bases; unmatched bases: 9. The CDR3 DNA sequence: TGTGCCAGCAAACCTACAGGGGGCGCAAACAATGAGCAGTTCTTC. It is translated as CASKPTGGANNEQFF.

The V gene is TRBV7-9, the J gene TRBJ2-4, with 8 nucleotides matching TRBD2. The CDR3 is made up of 16 amino acids. After removal of 6 bases from V and 4 bases from J, the junction contained 11 bases not matched to a gene. In germline, CDR1 is SEHNR, CDR2 FQNEAQ (reference sequence). In DNA form, the CDR3 reads TGTGCCAGCAGTTCTAGTTCGGCGGGGGGTAAAAACATTCAGTACTTC. This codes for CASSSSSAGGKNIQYF.

The gene calls are TRBV19 and TRBJ2-7, with D possibly being TRBD1 or TRBD2 (5 bases each). The V end lost 6 bases, the J end lost 7 bases, and 16 bases lay between the germline ends. The CDR3 consists of 13 residues. In germline, CDR1 is LNHDA, CDR2 SQIVND (reference sequence). The CDR3 region is CASRRDPSREQYF. Written as DNA, the CDR3 is TGTGCCAGTAGAAGGGACCCGTCGAGAGAGCAGTACTTC.

A remark on this clonotype: The junction differs from germline at one of its ends, possibly a read error. CDR3 bases: TGTGCCAGCAGTTCGAAACAGGGGGCGAGGACTGGAGCTTTCTTT. Its translation is CASSSKQGARTGAFF. The V call is TRBV28, the J call TRBJ1-1; the match to TRBD1 covers 9 bases. Germline V CDR1 and CDR2: MDHEN, SYDVKM. This CDR3 is built from 15 residues.

This clonotype turned up a few times. This chain links TRBV6-1 with TRBJ1-2; 9 bases align to TRBD1. Looked up from germline, CDR1 is MNHNS and CDR2 is SASEGT. The CDR3 consists of 13 residues. V shed 6 bases, J shed 7 bases, and the junction held 6 bases outside the gene matches. DNA for the CDR3: TGTGCCAGCAGCAGGGACAGGGAGTCTGGCTACACCTTC. It yields the protein CASSRDRESGYTF.

The chain uses TRBV5-1 and TRBJ1-5; 7 bases line up with TRBD1. V shed 5 bases, J shed 5 bases, and the junction held 7 bases outside the gene matches. This CDR3 comprises 14 residues. Germline CDR1 and CDR2: SGHRS and YFSETQ. The CDR3 sequence: CASSPTGVDQPQHF. The CDR3 nucleotides read TGCGCCAGCAGTCCCACAGGGGTTGATCAGCCCCAGCATTTT.

This chain links TRBV3-1 with TRBJ2-7; possible D gene TRBD1, 5 bases. The J call may be mistaken, given a closer DNA end match to TRBJ2-1. The germline CDR1 and CDR2 sequences are LGHDT and YNNKEL (reference sequence). The CDR3 extends over 14 amino acids. CDR3 DNA sequence: TGTGCCAGCAGCCCGGCTCCAGGGCCCTACGAGCAGTTCTTC. This translates into CASSPAPGPYEQFF.

This clonotype appeared a few times. J is TRBJ2-2 and V is TRBV30; no definite D call. Germline V lookup: CDR1 GTSNPN, CDR2 SVGIG (reference sequence). The CDR3 sequence is 15 residues long. The V end lost 2 bases, the J end lost 0 bases, and 10 bases lay between the germline ends. CDR3 protein: CAWSSDPTNTGELFF. Written as DNA, the CDR3 is TGTGCCTGGAGTTCAGATCCCACGAACACCGGGGAGCTGTTTTTT.

There are many counts of this clonotype. The chain couples TRBV3-1 to TRBJ1-1, with D perhaps matching TRBD1 (5 bases). V lost 1 base and J lost 1, with 13 bases in between. From germline, CDR1 is LGHDT and CDR2 YNNKEL (reference sequence). The CDR3 sequence is 16 residues long. The CDR3 DNA follows: TGTGCCAGCAGCCAAGGGGCCTGGGGCTGGAACACTGAAGCTTTCTTT. Translation: CASSQGAWGWNTEAFF. Full variable domain (remainder filled in from reference TRBV3-1 and TRBJ1-1): DTAVSQTPKYLVTQMGNDKSIKCEQNLGHDTMYWYKQDSKKFLKIMFSYNNKELIINETVPNRFSPKSPDKAHLNLHINSLELGDSAVYFCASSQGAWGWNTEAFFGQGTRLTVV.

The chain couples TRBV7-3 to TRBJ2-3; D remains unclear. Germline CDR1 reads SGHTA; CDR2 reads FQGTGA. The length of the CDR3 is 15 residues. Trimming pared 0 bases from V and 5 bases from J, leaving 12 bases between. The CDR3 coding sequence is TGTGCCAGCAGCTTAACAGGCAGTTCCTTAGATACGCAGTATTTT. This codes for CASSLTGSSLDTQYF.

Regarding this clonotype: A much larger clone lies one base from this, so it may be a read error. This sequence joins TRBV3-1 and TRBJ2-7, with TRBD1 matching over 10 bases. The V and J ends lost 4 bases and 5 bases, in that order; junction bases with no gene match: 8. Per germline, CDR1 LGHDT and CDR2 YNNKEL (reference sequence). The CDR3 length is 15 residues. CDR3 DNA: TGTGCCAGCAGCCCACGGACAGGGGGTCCCAACGAGCAGTACGTC. As protein: CASSPRTGGPNEQYV.

The chain joins TRBV7-6 to TRBJ1-1; D not certain. CDR3 length equals 14 residues. Trimming stripped 1 base from V and 4 bases from J, with 10 bases between. CDR1 SGHVS and CDR2 FNYEAQ come from the germline V gene. CDR3 nucleotides: TGTGCCAGCAGCTTAGAGTCGAAGGGCACTGAAGCTTTCTTT. It codes for CASSLESKGTEAFF.

This chain uses TRBV19 with TRBJ1-1; TRBD1 is a possible D gene (5 bases). The germline CDR1 and CDR2 sequences are LNHDA and SQIVND (reference sequence). The germline V and J ends were trimmed by 4 bases and 6 bases, with 9 bases remaining between them. This CDR3 comprises 12 residues. In nucleotides, the CDR3 is TGTGCCAGTAGTACAGGGTTGCCTGAAGCTTTCTTT. Translating gives CASSTGLPEAFF.

As for this clonotype: A much larger clone sits a single nucleotide away, making a read error possible. The rearrangement links TRBV5-5 to TRBJ2-1; 9 bases fit TRBD1. The CDR3 covers 17 residues. Trimming cost V 3 bases and J 2 bases; bases outside gene matches: 9. Germline CDR1 and CDR2: SGHKS and YYEKEE (reference sequence). In nucleotides, the CDR3 is TGTGCCAGCAGCTCAAAGCTCCGGACAGGGGCCTACAATGAGCAGTTCTTC. Its translation is CASSSKLRTGAYNEQFF. Supplemented by reference TRBV5-5 and TRBJ2-1, the full variable domain reads DAGVTQSPTHLIKTRGQQVTLRCSPISGHKSVSWYQQVLGQGPQFIFQYYEKEERGRGNFPDRFSARQFPNYSSELNVNALLLGDSALYLCASSSKLRTGAYNEQFFGPGTRLTVL.

This clonotype came up many times. V gene TRBV7-8 combines with J gene TRBJ2-7; 11 bases line up with TRBD2. The germline gives CDR1 SGHVS, CDR2 FQNEAQ. J was trimmed by 7 bases and V by 2 bases; bases with no gene match: 4. CDR3 length: 14 amino acids. As DNA, the CDR3 is TGTGCCAGCAGCTTAACTAGCGGGAGACGTGAGCAGTACTTC. Translating it yields CASSLTSGRREQYF.